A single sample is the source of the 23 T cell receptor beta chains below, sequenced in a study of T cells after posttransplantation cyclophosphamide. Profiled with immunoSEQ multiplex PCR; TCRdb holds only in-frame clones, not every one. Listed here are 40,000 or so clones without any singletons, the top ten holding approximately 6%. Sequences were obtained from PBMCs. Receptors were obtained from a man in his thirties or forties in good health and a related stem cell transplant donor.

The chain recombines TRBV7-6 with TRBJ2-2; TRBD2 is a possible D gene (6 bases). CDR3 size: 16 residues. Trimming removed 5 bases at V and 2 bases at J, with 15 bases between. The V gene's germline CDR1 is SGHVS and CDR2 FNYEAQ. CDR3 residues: CASSTDRGFNTGELFF. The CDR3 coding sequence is TGTGCCAGCAGCACCGACCGGGGGTTCAACACCGGGGAGCTGTTTTTT.

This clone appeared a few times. The CDR3 reads CASSLGLAGTDTQYF. The CDR3 bases are TGTGCCAGCAGCCTGGGACTAGCGGGGACAGATACGCAGTATTTT. The chain joins TRBV5-6 to TRBJ2-3, with 13 bases fitting TRBD2. The trim removed 4 bases at V and 3 bases at J, leaving 2 bases unmatched. CDR1 and CDR2 from the germline V gene are SGHDT and YYEEEE. The CDR3 covers 15 residues.

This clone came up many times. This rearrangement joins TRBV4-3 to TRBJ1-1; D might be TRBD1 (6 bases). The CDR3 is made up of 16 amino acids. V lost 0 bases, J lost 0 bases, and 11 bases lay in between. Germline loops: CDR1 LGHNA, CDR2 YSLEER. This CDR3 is CASSQDWGQLNTEAFF. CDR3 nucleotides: TGCGCCAGCAGCCAAGATTGGGGGCAGCTGAACACTGAAGCTTTCTTT.

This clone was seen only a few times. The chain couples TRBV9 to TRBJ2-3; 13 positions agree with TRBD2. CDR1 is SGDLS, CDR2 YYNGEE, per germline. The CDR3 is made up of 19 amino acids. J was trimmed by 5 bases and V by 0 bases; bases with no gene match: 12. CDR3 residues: CASSVGVGTSGDVEDTQYF. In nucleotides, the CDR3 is TGTGCCAGCAGCGTAGGTGTTGGGACTAGCGGGGATGTCGAAGATACGCAGTATTTT.

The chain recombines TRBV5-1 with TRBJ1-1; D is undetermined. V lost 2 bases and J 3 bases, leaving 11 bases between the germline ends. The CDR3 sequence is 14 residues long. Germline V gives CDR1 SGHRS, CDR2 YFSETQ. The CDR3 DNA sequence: TGCGCCAGCAGCTTCGGTCGTTCGGACACTGAAGCTTTCTTT. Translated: CASSFGRSDTEAFF.

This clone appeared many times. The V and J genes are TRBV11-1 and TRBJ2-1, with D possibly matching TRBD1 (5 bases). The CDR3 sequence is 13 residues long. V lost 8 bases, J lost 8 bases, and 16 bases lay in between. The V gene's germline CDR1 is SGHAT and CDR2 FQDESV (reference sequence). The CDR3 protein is CASGQQLGDEQFF. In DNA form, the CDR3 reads TGTGCCAGCGGACAACAGCTAGGGGATGAGCAGTTCTTC.

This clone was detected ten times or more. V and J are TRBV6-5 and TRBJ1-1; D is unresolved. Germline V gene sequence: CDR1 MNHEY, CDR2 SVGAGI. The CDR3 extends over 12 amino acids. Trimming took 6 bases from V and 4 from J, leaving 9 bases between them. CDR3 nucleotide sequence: TGTGCCAGCAGCAGGCTCGGCACTGAAGCTTTCTTT. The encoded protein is CASSRLGTEAFF.

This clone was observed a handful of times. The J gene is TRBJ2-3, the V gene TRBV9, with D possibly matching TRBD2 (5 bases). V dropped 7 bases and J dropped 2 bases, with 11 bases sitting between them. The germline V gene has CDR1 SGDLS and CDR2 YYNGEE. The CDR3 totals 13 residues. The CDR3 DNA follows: TGTGCCAGCCGCACTAGTGACACAGATACGCAGTATTTT. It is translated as CASRTSDTDTQYF.

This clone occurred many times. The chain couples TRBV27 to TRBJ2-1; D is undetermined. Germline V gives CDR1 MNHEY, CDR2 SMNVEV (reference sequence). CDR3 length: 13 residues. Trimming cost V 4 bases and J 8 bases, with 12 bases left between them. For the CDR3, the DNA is TGTGCCAGCAGTTGGGCAAATAGGGATGAGCAGTTCTTC. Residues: CASSWANRDEQFF.

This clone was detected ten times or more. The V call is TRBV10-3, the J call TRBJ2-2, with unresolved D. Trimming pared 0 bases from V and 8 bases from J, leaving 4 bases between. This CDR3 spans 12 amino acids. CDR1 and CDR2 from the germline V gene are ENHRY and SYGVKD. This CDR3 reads CAISESGGELFF. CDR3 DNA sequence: TGTGCCATCAGTGAGTCCGGTGGGGAGCTGTTTTTT.

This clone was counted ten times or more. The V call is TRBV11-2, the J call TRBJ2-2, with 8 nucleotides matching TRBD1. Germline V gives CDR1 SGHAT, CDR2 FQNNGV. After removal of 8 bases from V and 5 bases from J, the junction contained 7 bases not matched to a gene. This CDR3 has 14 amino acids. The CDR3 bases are TGTGCCAGCCGGCAACGACAGGGGACCGGGGAGCTGTTTTTT. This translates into CASRQRQGTGELFF.

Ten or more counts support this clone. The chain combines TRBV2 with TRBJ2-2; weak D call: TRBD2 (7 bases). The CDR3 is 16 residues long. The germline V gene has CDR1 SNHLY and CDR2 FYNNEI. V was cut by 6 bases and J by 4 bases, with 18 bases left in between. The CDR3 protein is CASSPPLGGPTGELFF. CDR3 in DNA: TGTGCCAGCAGCCCACCGTTGGGGGGGCCCACCGGGGAGCTGTTTTTT.

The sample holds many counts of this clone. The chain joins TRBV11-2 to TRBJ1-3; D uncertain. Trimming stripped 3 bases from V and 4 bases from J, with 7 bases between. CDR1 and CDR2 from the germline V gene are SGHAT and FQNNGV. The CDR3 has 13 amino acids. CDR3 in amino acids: CASSFERGNTIYF. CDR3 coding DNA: TGTGCCAGCAGCTTTGAAAGGGGAAACACCATATATTTT.

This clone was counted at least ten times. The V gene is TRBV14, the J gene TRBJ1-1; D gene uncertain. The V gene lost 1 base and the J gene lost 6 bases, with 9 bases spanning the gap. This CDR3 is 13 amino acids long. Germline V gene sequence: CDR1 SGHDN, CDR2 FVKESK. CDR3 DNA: TGTGCCAGCAGCCAAGTAGCATTTGCTGAAGCTTTCTTT. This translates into CASSQVAFAEAFF. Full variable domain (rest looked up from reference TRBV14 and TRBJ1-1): EAGVTQFPSHSVIEKGQTVTLRCDPISGHDNLYWYRRVMGKEIKFLLHFVKESKQDESGMPNNRFLAERTGGTYSTLKVQPAELEDSGVYFCASSQVAFAEAFFGQGTRLTVV.

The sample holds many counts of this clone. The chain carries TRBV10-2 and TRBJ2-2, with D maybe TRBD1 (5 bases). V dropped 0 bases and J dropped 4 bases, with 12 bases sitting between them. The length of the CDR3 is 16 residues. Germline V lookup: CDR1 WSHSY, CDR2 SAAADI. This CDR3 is CASSESGAGPTGELFF. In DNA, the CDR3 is TGCGCCAGCAGTGAGTCTGGGGCAGGGCCCACCGGGGAGCTGTTTTTT.

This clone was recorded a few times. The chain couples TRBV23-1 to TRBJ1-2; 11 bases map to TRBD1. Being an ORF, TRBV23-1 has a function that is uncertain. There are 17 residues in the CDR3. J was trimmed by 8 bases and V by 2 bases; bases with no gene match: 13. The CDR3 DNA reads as TGCGCCAGCAGTCAACGGACAGGGGGCGCGTTTCTTGACGGCTACACCTTC. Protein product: CASSQRTGGAFLDGYTF.

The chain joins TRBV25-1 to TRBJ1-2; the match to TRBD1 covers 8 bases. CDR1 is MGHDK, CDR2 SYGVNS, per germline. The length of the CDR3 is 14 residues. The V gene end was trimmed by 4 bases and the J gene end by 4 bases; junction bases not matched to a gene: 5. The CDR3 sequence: CASSADRAPYGYTF. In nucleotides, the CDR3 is TGTGCCAGCAGTGCGGACAGGGCGCCCTATGGCTACACCTTC.

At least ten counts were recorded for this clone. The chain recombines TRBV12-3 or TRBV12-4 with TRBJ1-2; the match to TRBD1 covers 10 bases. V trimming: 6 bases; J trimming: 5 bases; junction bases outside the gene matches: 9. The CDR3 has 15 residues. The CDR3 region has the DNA TGTGCCAGCAGCCCCGAGGGACAGGGGAATTATGGCTACACCTTC. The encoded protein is CASSPEGQGNYGYTF.

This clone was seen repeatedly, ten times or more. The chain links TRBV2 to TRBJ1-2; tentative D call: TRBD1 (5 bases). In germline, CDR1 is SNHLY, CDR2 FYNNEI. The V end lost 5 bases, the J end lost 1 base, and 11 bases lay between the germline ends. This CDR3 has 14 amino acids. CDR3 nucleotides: TGTGCCAGCAGTCCCAGACAGAGTAACTATGGCTACACCTTC. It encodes CASSPRQSNYGYTF.

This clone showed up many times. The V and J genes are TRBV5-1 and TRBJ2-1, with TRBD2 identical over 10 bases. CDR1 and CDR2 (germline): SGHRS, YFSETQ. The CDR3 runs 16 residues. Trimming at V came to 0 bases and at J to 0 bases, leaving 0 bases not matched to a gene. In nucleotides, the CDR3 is TGCGCCAGCAGCTTGGGGACTAGCGGCTCCTACAATGAGCAGTTCTTC. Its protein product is CASSLGTSGSYNEQFF. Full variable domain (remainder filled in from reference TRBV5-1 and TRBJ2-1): KAGVTQTPRYLIKTRGQQVTLSCSPISGHRSVSWYQQTPGQGLQFLFEYFSETQRNKGNFPGRFSGRQFSNSRSEMNVSTLELGDSALYLCASSLGTSGSYNEQFFGPGTRLTVL.

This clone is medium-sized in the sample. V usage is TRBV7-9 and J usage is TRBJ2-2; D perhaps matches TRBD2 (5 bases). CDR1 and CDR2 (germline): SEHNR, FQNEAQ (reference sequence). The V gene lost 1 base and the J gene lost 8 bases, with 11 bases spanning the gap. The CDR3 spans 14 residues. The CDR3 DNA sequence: TGTGCCAGCAGCTTAGTTGAGGGCGCGGGGGAGCTGTTTTTT. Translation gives CASSLVEGAGELFF.

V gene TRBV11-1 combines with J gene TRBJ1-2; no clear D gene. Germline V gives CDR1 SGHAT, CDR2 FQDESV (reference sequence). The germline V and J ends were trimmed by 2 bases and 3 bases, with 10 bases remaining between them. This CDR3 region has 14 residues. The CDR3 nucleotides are TGTGCCAGCAGCTTACGGGGTTTGGACTATGGCTACACCTTC. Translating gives CASSLRGLDYGYTF.

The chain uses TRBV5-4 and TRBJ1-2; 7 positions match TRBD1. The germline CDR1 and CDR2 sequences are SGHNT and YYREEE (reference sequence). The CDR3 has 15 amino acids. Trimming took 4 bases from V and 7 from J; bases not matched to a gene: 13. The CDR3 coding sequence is TGTGCCAGCAGCCCCCGGGACAGCGTATTCGTTGGCTACACCTTC. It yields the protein CASSPRDSVFVGYTF. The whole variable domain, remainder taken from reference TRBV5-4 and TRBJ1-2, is ETGVTQSPTHLIKTRGQQVTLRCSSQSGHNTVSWYQQALGQGPQFIFQYYREEENGRGNFPPRFSGLQFPNYSSELNVNALELDDSALYLCASSPRDSVFVGYTFGSGTRLTVV.